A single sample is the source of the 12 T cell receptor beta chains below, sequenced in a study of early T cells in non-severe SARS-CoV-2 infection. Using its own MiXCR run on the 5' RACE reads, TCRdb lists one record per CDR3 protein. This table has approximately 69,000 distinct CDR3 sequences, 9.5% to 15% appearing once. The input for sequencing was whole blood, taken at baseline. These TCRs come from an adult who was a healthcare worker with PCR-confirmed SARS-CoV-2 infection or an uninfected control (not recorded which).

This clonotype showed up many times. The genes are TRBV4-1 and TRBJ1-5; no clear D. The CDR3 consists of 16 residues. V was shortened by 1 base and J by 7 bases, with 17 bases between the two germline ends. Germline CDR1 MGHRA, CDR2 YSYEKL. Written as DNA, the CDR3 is TGCGCCAGCAGCCAAGGACGTCTGGGGATTGGGCAGCCCCAGCATTTT. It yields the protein CASSQGRLGIGQPQHF.

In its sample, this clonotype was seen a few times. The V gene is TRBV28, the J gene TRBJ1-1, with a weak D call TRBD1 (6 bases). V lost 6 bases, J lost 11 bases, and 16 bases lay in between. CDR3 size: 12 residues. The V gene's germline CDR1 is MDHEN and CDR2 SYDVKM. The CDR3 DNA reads TGTGCCAGCAGATTGGGGGGGGCAGGTGCTTTCTTT. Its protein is CASRLGGAGAFF.

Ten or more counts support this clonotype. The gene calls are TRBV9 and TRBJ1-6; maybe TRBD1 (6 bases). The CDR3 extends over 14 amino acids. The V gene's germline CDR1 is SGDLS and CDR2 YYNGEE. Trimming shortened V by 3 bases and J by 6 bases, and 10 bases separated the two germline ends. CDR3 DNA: TGTGCCAGCAGCGCCCGACAGGTTAATTCACCCCTCCACTTT. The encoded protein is CASSARQVNSPLHF.

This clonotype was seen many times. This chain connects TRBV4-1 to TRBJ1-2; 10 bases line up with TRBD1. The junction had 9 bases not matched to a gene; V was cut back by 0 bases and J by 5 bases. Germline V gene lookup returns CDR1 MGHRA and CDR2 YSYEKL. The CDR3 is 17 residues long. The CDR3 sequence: CASSQDLGRDRGYGYTF. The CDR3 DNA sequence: TGCGCCAGCAGCCAAGATTTGGGCCGGGACAGGGGTTATGGCTACACCTTC.

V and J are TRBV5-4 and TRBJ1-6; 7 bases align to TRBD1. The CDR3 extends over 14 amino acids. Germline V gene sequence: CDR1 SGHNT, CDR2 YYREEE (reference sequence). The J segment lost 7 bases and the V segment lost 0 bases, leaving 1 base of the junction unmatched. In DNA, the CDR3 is TGTGCCAGCAGCTTGGGACAGGGAAATTCACCCCTCCACTTT. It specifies CASSLGQGNSPLHF. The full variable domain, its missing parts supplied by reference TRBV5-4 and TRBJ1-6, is ETGVTQSPTHLIKTRGQQVTLRCSSQSGHNTVSWYQQALGQGPQFIFQYYREEENGRGNFPPRFSGLQFPNYSSELNVNALELDDSALYLCASSLGQGNSPLHFGNGTRLTVT.

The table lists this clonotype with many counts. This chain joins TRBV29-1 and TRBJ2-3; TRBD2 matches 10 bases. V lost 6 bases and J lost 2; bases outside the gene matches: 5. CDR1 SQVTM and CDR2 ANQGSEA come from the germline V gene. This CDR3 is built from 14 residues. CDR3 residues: CSVPGLADTDTQYF. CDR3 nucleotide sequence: TGCAGCGTGCCTGGACTAGCGGACACAGATACGCAGTATTTT.

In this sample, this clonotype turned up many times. The DNA of the CDR3 is TGCAGCGTGGACAGGGGAAACTATGGCTACACCTTC. Its protein product is CSVDRGNYGYTF. This chain uses TRBV29-1 with TRBJ1-2, with 9 bases that match TRBD1. The CDR3 extends over 12 amino acids. The germline gives CDR1 SQVTM, CDR2 ANQGSEA. Trimming took 6 bases from V and 2 from J; bases not matched to a gene: 1. Full variable domain (missing parts from reference TRBV29-1 and TRBJ1-2): SAVISQKPSRDICQRGTSLTIQCQVDSQVTMMFWYRQQPGQSLTLIATANQGSEATYESGFVIDKFPISRPNLTFSTLTVSNMSPEDSSIYLCSVDRGNYGYTFGSGTRLTVV.

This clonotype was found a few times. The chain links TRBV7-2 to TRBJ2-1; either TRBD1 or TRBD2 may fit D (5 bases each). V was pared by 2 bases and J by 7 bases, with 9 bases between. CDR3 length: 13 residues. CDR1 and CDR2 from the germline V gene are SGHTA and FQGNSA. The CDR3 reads CASSLWDVNEQFF. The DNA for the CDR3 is TGTGCCAGCAGCTTATGGGACGTTAATGAGCAGTTCTTC.

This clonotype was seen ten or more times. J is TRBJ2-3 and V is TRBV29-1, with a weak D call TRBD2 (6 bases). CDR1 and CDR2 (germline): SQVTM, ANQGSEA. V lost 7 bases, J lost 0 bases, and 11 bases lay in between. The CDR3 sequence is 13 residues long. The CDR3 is CSARRGSTDTQYF. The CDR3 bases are TGCAGCGCTAGACGGGGGAGCACAGATACGCAGTATTTT.

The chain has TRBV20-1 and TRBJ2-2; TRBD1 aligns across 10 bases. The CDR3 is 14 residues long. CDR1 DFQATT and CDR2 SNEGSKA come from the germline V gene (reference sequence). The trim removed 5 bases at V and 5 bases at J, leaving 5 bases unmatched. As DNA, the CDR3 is TGCAGTGCTCCCCGGGGACAGGGGACCGGGGAGCTGTTTTTT. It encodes CSAPRGQGTGELFF.

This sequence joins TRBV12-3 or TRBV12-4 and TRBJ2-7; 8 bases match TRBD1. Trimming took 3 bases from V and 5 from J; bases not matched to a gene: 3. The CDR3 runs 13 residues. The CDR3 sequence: CASSLPGGDEQYF. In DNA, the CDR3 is TGTGCCAGCAGTTTGCCAGGGGGCGACGAGCAGTACTTC.

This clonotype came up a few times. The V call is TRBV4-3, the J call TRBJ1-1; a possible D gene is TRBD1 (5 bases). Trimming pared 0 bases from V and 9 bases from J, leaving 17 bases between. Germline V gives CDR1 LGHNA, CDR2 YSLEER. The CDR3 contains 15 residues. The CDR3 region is CASSQDAGTYLKAFF. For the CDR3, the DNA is TGCGCCAGCAGCCAAGATGCGGGGACCTACTTGAAAGCTTTCTTT.